This TCR beta chain was found in a study of blood T cell repertoires in COVID-19. Study summary: Specimens from acute and convalescent COVID-19 originated in the United States, Italy and Spain. The analysed material was cDNA or gDNA that came from T cells, B-cell-depleted T cells, or PBMCs.

Original processing methods: Amplification of reference gene primers provided the estimated nucleated cell counts. Here immunoSEQ multiplex PCR was the method, and the copy in TCRdb shows in-frame clones only, minus some. V and J calls and clone size are copied from that table; D and trimming were computed from the DNA. The sample has 100,000 to 150,000 clones, approximately 82% seen once. CDR1 GTSNPN and CDR2 SVGIG come from the germline V gene (reference sequence). The V and J ends lost 6 bases and 0 bases respectively, with 9 bases between them. There are 12 residues in the CDR3. Sample: peripheral blood. The rearrangement joins TRBV30 to TRBJ2-7; D is unclear. This clonotype was sampled from a man between 60 and 75 years old with acute or convalescent COVID-19. CDR3 DNA sequence: TGTGCCTGCGCCGGTAGCTCCTACGAGCAGTACTTC. As protein: CACAGSSYEQYF.